This T cell receptor beta chain is from a study of T cells in Graves' hyperthyroidism and ophthalmopathy (dated by TCRdb to between 2018 and 2020). Background on the whole study: Peripheral blood was sampled at the time of initial diagnosis, prior to any treatment. A discovery cohort of about 100 patients, about 43 with Graves' ophthalmopathy and 57 with stable Graves' hyperthyroidism, was used to find distinguishing TCR V-J signatures. Prospective prediction of ophthalmopathy was tested in an independent validation cohort of approximately 19 hyperthyroidism patients and around 16 patients who later progressed to ophthalmopathy. The 85 to 100 discovery patients were divided at random into training and test sets in a 7:3 ratio. In more than 5 Graves' hyperthyroidism patients, the study also compared T-cell repertoires from thyroid tissue with T-cell repertoires from blood. Once sampling was done, hyperthyroidism patients were given methimazole at a starting dose of 30 mg daily, whereas ophthalmopathy patients were given high-dose intravenous methylprednisolone. The paper reports TCR Vbeta CDR3 sequencing of some 140 peripheral blood samples: some 44 ophthalmopathy, roughly 74 hyperthyroidism and approximately 17 progressor patients. Overall results and qualifications from the work: A 13 V-J signature model separated ophthalmopathy from stable hyperthyroidism, with 87.88% sensitivity and approximately 81% specificity in cross-validation and 80%/75% in testing. Most expanded thyroid clonotypes (frequency above 0.001) were also detected in blood, suggesting blood repertoires may reflect thyroid immune responses. In validation, the model predicted progression to ophthalmopathy a median of roughly 6.1 months before onset, with approximately 71% sensitivity and roughly 72% specificity. No statistical method was used to set the sample size in advance, and investigators knew the group allocation.

V is clipped by 1 base and J by 7 bases, and the sequence between their germline boundaries is 8 bases long. CDR1 and CDR2 are read off the germline V gene as SNHLY and FYNNEI. There are 14 amino acids in the CDR3, from cysteine to phenylalanine inclusive. Only the CDR3 portion is preserved as DNA: 42 bases, with reading frame beginning at the first base. Graves' hyperthyroidism was defined as stable when no progression to ophthalmopathy occurred over 18 months of follow-up. The hyperthyroidism patients were between 18 and 65 years old and newly diagnosed, with a disease duration of less than 2 months. Exclusion was applied to patients with uncontrolled infections, other autoimmune diseases, pregnancy or lactation. Diagnoses were established on the basis of clinical symptoms, serum thyroxine and TRAb, thyroid ultrasound, and orbital computed tomography. PBMCs were isolated from 10 ml of fresh peripheral blood by Ficoll-Paque density gradient centrifugation. Total RNA was extracted using Trizol reagent, and RNA quality was assessed on an Agilent 2100 Bioanalyzer.

This clonotype showed up many times. Its recognized antigen is unknown. No base qualities exist here, and no much larger clone lies one base off it. Amplification of TCR beta CDR3 regions was carried out from RNA transcripts. A first-round RT-PCR of the TCR CDR3 used the HTBI primer set with the Qiagen OneStep RT-PCR kit. The libraries were constructed in a second round of multiplex PCR and then size-selected and purified. The libraries were sequenced on an Illumina HiSeq2000 using paired-end 100 bp reads. As for the authors' bioinformatics: SOAPnuke was used to process the raw data, with reads discarded if the reads contained adapters or uncalled bases, had a mean Phred below 15, or lacked an exact constant-primer or identifier match. High-quality paired reads were merged with COPE v1.2.5, and unique nucleotide sequences were defined as clonotypes. MiTCR v1.1 was used to align clonotypes to the IMGT TRBV, TRBD and TRBJ reference segments. Only V-J combinations with frequency above 0.0001, covering approximately 99% of repertoires, were analysed. The TCS score was defined as the ratio of F50 (clonal expansion) to E x V (chaos), calculated using BLOSUM62-based TCRdist between CDR3 peptides within each V-J. Welch's t-statistics and random forest reduced fewer than 600 V-J features to under 15, which were used in a naive Bayes classifier (R e1071). The public reads were reprocessed in TCRdb via fastp at Q25 and MiXCR, keeping in-frame beta chains. Each CDR3 protein gets just one entry, which takes the most common genes and DNA from the rows behind it. The V and J calls here are based on TCRdb, not the publication. The sample table contains hundreds of thousands of distinct CDR3 sequences; only one count was recorded for approximately 14% of them. The top ten clonotypes cover about 15% of the sample.

The TCR originated in a woman aged 40 to 55 with Graves' hyperthyroidism. Input material: blood. Recombination joined TRBV2 with TRBJ1-6; the D gene cannot be resolved reliably. The CDR3 loop reads CASSEELANSPLHF. The DNA sequence is TGTGCCAGCAGTGAAGAGTTGGCGAATTCACCCCTCCACTTT.